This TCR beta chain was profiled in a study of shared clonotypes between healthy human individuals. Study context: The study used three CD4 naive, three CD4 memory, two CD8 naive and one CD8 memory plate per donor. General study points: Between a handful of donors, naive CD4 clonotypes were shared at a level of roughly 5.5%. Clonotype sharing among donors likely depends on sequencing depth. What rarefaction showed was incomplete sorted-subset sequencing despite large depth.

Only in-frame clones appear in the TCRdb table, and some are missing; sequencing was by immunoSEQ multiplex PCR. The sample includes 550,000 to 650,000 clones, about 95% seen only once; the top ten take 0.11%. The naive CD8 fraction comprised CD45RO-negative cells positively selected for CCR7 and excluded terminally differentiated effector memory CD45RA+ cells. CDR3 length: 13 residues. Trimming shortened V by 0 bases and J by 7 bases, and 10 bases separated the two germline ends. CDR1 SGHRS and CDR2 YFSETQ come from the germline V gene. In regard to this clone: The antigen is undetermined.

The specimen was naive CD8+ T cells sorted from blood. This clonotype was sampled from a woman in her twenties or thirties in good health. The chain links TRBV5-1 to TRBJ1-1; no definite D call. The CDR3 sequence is CASSLVGGVEAFF. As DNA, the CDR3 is TGCGCCAGCAGCTTGGTAGGTGGCGTTGAAGCTTTCTTT. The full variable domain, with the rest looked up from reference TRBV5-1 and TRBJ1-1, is KAGVTQTPRYLIKTRGQQVTLSCSPISGHRSVSWYQQTPGQGLQFLFEYFSETQRNKGNFPGRFSGRQFSNSRSEMNVSTLELGDSALYLCASSLVGGVEAFFGQGTRLTVV.